A selection of T cell receptor beta chains follows, all from one sample in a study of Tregs in tolerant kidney transplant recipients. The method was immunoSEQ multiplex PCR; TCRdb's version includes in-frame clones alone and lacks a portion of them. The table records tens of thousands of clones, 90% to 95% of them present only once. The sequenced material came from CD8+ T cells from blood. The receptors stem from a human donor in good health. Both conserved end residues are part of each CDR3. The order of the fields is D gene, clone size, V gene, J gene, CDR3 protein, CDR3 DNA. The D gene is left open where the match is weak. Expanded clones are given a class, and other clones once, few, many or no size at all.

D gene: TRBD2; clone size: .; V gene: TRBV4-1; J gene: TRBJ2-7; CDR3 protein: CASSQGLAGTLSEQYF; CDR3 DNA: TGCGCCAGCAGCCAAGGACTAGCGGGGACCCTGAGCGAGCAGTACTTC
D gene: .; clone size: once; V gene: TRBV30; J gene: TRBJ2-7; CDR3 protein: CAWSVTGEQYF; CDR3 DNA: TGTGCCTGGAGTGTTACCGGGGAGCAGTACTTC
D gene: .; clone size: .; V gene: TRBV13; J gene: TRBJ2-7; CDR3 protein: CASSLGRGYEQYF; CDR3 DNA: TGTGCCAGCAGCTTAGGCCGCGGCTACGAGCAGTACTTC
D gene: TRBD2; clone size: .; V gene: TRBV10-2; J gene: TRBJ2-2; CDR3 protein: CASTKGWGGSGAGELFF; CDR3 DNA: TGCGCCAGCACTAAGGGGTGGGGCGGTAGCGGGGCCGGGGAGCTGTTTTTT
D gene: .; clone size: .; V gene: TRBV9; J gene: TRBJ1-2; CDR3 protein: CASSVNSYGYTF; CDR3 DNA: TGTGCCAGCAGCGTAAACAGCTATGGCTACACCTTC
D gene: TRBD2; clone size: once; V gene: TRBV11-3; J gene: TRBJ2-1; CDR3 protein: CASSLGPLAVYNEQFF; CDR3 DNA: TGTGCCAGCAGCTTAGGCCCACTAGCGGTGTACAATGAGCAGTTCTTC
D gene: TRBD2; clone size: .; V gene: TRBV5-6; J gene: TRBJ2-3; CDR3 protein: CASSLTLAGAPFDTDTQYF; CDR3 DNA: TGTGCCAGCAGCTTGACACTAGCGGGAGCCCCGTTCGACACAGATACGCAGTATTTT
D gene: .; clone size: .; V gene: TRBV18; J gene: TRBJ1-2; CDR3 protein: CASSPPRQNLNYGYTF; CDR3 DNA: TGTGCCAGCTCACCACCCCGTCAGAATTTAAACTATGGCTACACCTTC
D gene: TRBD1; clone size: .; V gene: TRBV4-1; J gene: TRBJ2-7; CDR3 protein: CASSQVGQGEEQYF; CDR3 DNA: TGCGCCAGCAGCCAAGTAGGACAGGGCGAAGAGCAGTACTTC
D gene: .; clone size: .; V gene: TRBV5-6; J gene: TRBJ2-4; CDR3 protein: CASSLETQAKNIQYF; CDR3 DNA: TGTGCCAGCAGCTTGGAGACACAAGCCAAAAACATTCAGTACTTC
D gene: TRBD1; clone size: .; V gene: TRBV4-1; J gene: TRBJ2-7; CDR3 protein: CASSQAGTGSKTYEQYF; CDR3 DNA: TGCGCCAGCAGCCAAGCCGGGACAGGATCTAAAACCTACGAGCAGTACTTC
D gene: TRBD1; clone size: .; V gene: TRBV6-1; J gene: TRBJ1-5; CDR3 protein: CASRGTGTHQPQHF; CDR3 DNA: TGTGCCAGCAGGGGGACAGGAACTCATCAGCCCCAGCATTTT
D gene: .; clone size: .; V gene: TRBV6-5; J gene: TRBJ2-7; CDR3 protein: CASASTSFRF; CDR3 DNA: TGTGCCAGCGCTTCGACCAGTTTTAGGTTC
D gene: .; clone size: .; V gene: TRBV10-2; J gene: TRBJ2-1; CDR3 protein: CASSSGPYNEQFF; CDR3 DNA: TGCGCCAGCAGTAGCGGGCCTTACAATGAGCAGTTCTTC
D gene: TRBD1; clone size: few; V gene: TRBV29-1; J gene: TRBJ2-7; CDR3 protein: CSVGGLDGTGDLYEQYF; CDR3 DNA: TGCAGCGTTGGCGGGTTGGACGGGACAGGGGACCTCTACGAGCAGTACTTC
D gene: .; clone size: .; V gene: TRBV7-9; J gene: TRBJ2-1; CDR3 protein: CASNFNLAPYNEQFF; CDR3 DNA: TGTGCCAGCAACTTTAACCTAGCGCCGTACAATGAGCAGTTCTTC
D gene: .; clone size: few; V gene: TRBV11-2; J gene: TRBJ1-2; CDR3 protein: CASSFGRVYGYTF; CDR3 DNA: TGTGCCAGCAGCTTCGGCAGGGTCTATGGCTACACCTTC
D gene: .; clone size: .; V gene: TRBV7-9; J gene: TRBJ1-1; CDR3 protein: CASSLPGGWTEAFF; CDR3 DNA: TGTGCCAGCAGCTTGCCGGGGGGATGGACTGAAGCTTTCTTT
D gene: TRBD1; clone size: once; V gene: TRBV27; J gene: TRBJ2-7; CDR3 protein: CASGTGGYEQYF; CDR3 DNA: TGTGCCAGCGGGACAGGGGGCTACGAGCAGTACTTC
D gene: TRBD2; clone size: .; V gene: TRBV6-5; J gene: TRBJ2-7; CDR3 protein: CASSYLSGSEEQYF; CDR3 DNA: TGTGCCAGCAGTTACCTTAGCGGGAGTGAAGAGCAGTACTTC
D gene: .; clone size: .; V gene: TRBV27; J gene: TRBJ2-7; CDR3 protein: CASSPQGIGSYEQYF; CDR3 DNA: TGTGCCAGCAGTCCCCAGGGGATCGGGTCCTACGAGCAGTACTTC
D gene: TRBD2; clone size: .; V gene: TRBV27; J gene: TRBJ2-5; CDR3 protein: CASSHNLAGDLETQYF; CDR3 DNA: TGTGCCAGCAGTCACAATCTAGCGGGAGATTTAGAGACCCAGTACTTC
D gene: .; clone size: .; V gene: TRBV19; J gene: TRBJ1-1; CDR3 protein: CASSMGWNTEAFF; CDR3 DNA: TGTGCCAGTAGTATGGGTTGGAACACTGAAGCTTTCTTT
D gene: .; clone size: .; V gene: TRBV7-2; J gene: TRBJ2-5; CDR3 protein: CASSASLLAETQYF; CDR3 DNA: TGTGCCAGCAGCGCCTCGTTGCTAGCGGAGACCCAGTACTTC
D gene: TRBD1; clone size: .; V gene: TRBV27; J gene: TRBJ2-5; CDR3 protein: CASSPRTGRQTQYF; CDR3 DNA: TGTGCCAGCAGTCCGAGGACAGGGCGGCAGACCCAGTACTTC
D gene: .; clone size: .; V gene: TRBV2; J gene: TRBJ2-5; CDR3 protein: CASSEGPHQETQYF; CDR3 DNA: TGTGCCAGCAGTGAAGGGCCTCACCAAGAGACCCAGTACTTC
D gene: TRBD2; clone size: .; V gene: TRBV7-8; J gene: TRBJ2-1; CDR3 protein: CASSLAASGYTLEQFF; CDR3 DNA: TGTGCCAGCAGCTTAGCCGCTAGCGGGTACACCTTGGAGCAGTTCTTC
D gene: .; clone size: .; V gene: TRBV7-8; J gene: TRBJ2-7; CDR3 protein: CASTPLSSASATGQYF; CDR3 DNA: TGTGCCAGCACCCCCCTATCTAGTGCCTCGGCGACGGGGCAGTACTTC
D gene: .; clone size: once; V gene: TRBV7-9; J gene: TRBJ2-6; CDR3 protein: CASSLGTINSGANVLTF; CDR3 DNA: TGTGCCAGCAGCTTGGGGACCATCAACTCTGGGGCCAACGTCCTGACTTTC
D gene: TRBD2; clone size: .; V gene: TRBV2; J gene: TRBJ2-7; CDR3 protein: CASSDASGRVYF; CDR3 DNA: TGTGCCAGCAGTGATGCGAGCGGGAGGGTGTACTTC
D gene: TRBD1; clone size: .; V gene: TRBV9; J gene: TRBJ1-2; CDR3 protein: CASSGGTGANYGYTF; CDR3 DNA: TGTGCCAGCAGCGGCGGGACAGGGGCTAACTATGGCTACACCTTC
D gene: .; clone size: once; V gene: TRBV27; J gene: TRBJ2-4; CDR3 protein: CASSLAKNIQYF; CDR3 DNA: TGTGCCAGCAGTCTAGCCAAAAACATTCAGTACTTC
D gene: .; clone size: .; V gene: TRBV5-8; J gene: TRBJ2-7; CDR3 protein: CASTPHPRAQPQYF; CDR3 DNA: TGTGCCAGCACCCCCCATCCGCGGGCGCAGCCGCAGTACTTC
D gene: .; clone size: .; V gene: TRBV10-1; J gene: TRBJ1-1; CDR3 protein: CASSESGEAGFTEAFF; CDR3 DNA: TGCGCCAGCAGTGAGTCGGGGGAGGCAGGCTTCACTGAAGCTTTCTTT
D gene: TRBD2; clone size: .; V gene: TRBV7-6; J gene: TRBJ2-1; CDR3 protein: CASSLETSGSRAEQFF; CDR3 DNA: TGTGCCAGCAGCTTAGAGACTAGCGGGAGTAGGGCTGAGCAGTTCTTC
D gene: .; clone size: .; V gene: TRBV19; J gene: TRBJ1-2; CDR3 protein: CASRDRQGSRYGYTF; CDR3 DNA: TGTGCCAGTAGGGACCGTCAGGGGTCTCGATATGGCTACACCTTC
D gene: .; clone size: .; V gene: TRBV27; J gene: TRBJ1-1; CDR3 protein: CASSLGAIPNTEAFF; CDR3 DNA: TGTGCCAGCAGTCTCGGAGCGATCCCAAACACTGAAGCTTTCTTT
D gene: TRBD2; clone size: .; V gene: TRBV6-4; J gene: TRBJ2-1; CDR3 protein: CASSDSTSATGGDEQFF; CDR3 DNA: TGTGCCAGCAGTGACAGTACTAGCGCCACGGGAGGGGATGAGCAGTTCTTC
D gene: TRBD1; clone size: .; V gene: TRBV5-6; J gene: TRBJ2-7; CDR3 protein: CASTWDRGSYEQYF; CDR3 DNA: TGTGCCAGCACCTGGGACAGGGGTTCTTACGAGCAGTACTTC
D gene: TRBD1; clone size: .; V gene: TRBV29-1; J gene: TRBJ1-2; CDR3 protein: CSVDKGQGANGYTF; CDR3 DNA: TGCAGCGTTGATAAGGGACAGGGGGCAAATGGCTACACCTTC
D gene: .; clone size: .; V gene: TRBV7-9; J gene: TRBJ1-1; CDR3 protein: CASSPPGRVNTEAFF; CDR3 DNA: TGTGCCAGCAGCCCACCGGGACGGGTTAACACTGAAGCTTTCTTT
D gene: .; clone size: once; V gene: TRBV6-5; J gene: TRBJ1-1; CDR3 protein: CASSYSHGVTEAFF; CDR3 DNA: TGTGCCAGCAGTTACTCGCACGGGGTCACTGAAGCTTTCTTT
D gene: .; clone size: few; V gene: TRBV6-1; J gene: TRBJ1-6; CDR3 protein: CASKDRDNSPLHF; CDR3 DNA: TGTGCCAGCAAGGACCGAGATAATTCACCCCTCCACTTT
D gene: .; clone size: few; V gene: TRBV27; J gene: TRBJ2-1; CDR3 protein: CASSPGGPREQFF; CDR3 DNA: TGTGCCAGCAGCCCCGGAGGGCCACGGGAGCAGTTCTTC
D gene: TRBD1; clone size: .; V gene: TRBV27; J gene: TRBJ2-7; CDR3 protein: CASSHRGEQYF; CDR3 DNA: TGTGCCAGCAGTCACAGGGGCGAGCAGTACTTC
D gene: TRBD1; clone size: .; V gene: TRBV4-1; J gene: TRBJ2-2; CDR3 protein: CASSQQGAGTGELFF; CDR3 DNA: TGCGCCAGCAGCCAACAGGGGGCGGGAACCGGGGAGCTGTTTTTT
D gene: TRBD2; clone size: .; V gene: TRBV29-1; J gene: TRBJ2-5; CDR3 protein: CSVAGTSGAQETQYF; CDR3 DNA: TGCAGCGTCGCTGGGACTAGCGGGGCCCAAGAGACCCAGTACTTC
D gene: TRBD2; clone size: .; V gene: TRBV27; J gene: TRBJ2-7; CDR3 protein: CASSPLAGSSYEQYF; CDR3 DNA: TGTGCCAGCAGCCCCCTAGCGGGAAGTTCCTACGAGCAGTACTTC
D gene: .; clone size: .; V gene: TRBV7-6; J gene: TRBJ2-7; CDR3 protein: CASSLARAHSIGSYEQYF; CDR3 DNA: TGTGCCAGCAGCTTAGCGCGGGCCCATTCTATCGGCTCCTACGAGCAGTACTTC
D gene: .; clone size: .; V gene: TRBV7-3; J gene: TRBJ2-7; CDR3 protein: CASSLTPGQPYEQYF; CDR3 DNA: TGTGCCAGCAGCTTAACTCCGGGACAACCCTACGAGCAGTACTTC
D gene: TRBD2; clone size: once; V gene: TRBV11-2; J gene: TRBJ2-5; CDR3 protein: CASSLWTSGSGETQYF; CDR3 DNA: TGTGCCAGCAGCCTTTGGACTAGCGGGAGTGGGGAGACCCAGTACTTC
D gene: TRBD1; clone size: .; V gene: TRBV5-8; J gene: TRBJ2-7; CDR3 protein: CASSLGDRGSKFSYEQYF; CDR3 DNA: TGTGCCAGCAGCCTGGGGGACAGGGGCAGTAAATTCTCCTACGAGCAGTACTTC
D gene: TRBD2; clone size: .; V gene: TRBV2; J gene: TRBJ2-7; CDR3 protein: CASGRETYEQYF; CDR3 DNA: TGTGCCAGCGGGCGGGAGACCTACGAGCAGTACTTC
D gene: .; clone size: .; V gene: TRBV2; J gene: TRBJ1-1; CDR3 protein: CASSEPRGENTEAFF; CDR3 DNA: TGTGCCAGCAGTGAACCCCGAGGGGAGAACACTGAAGCTTTCTTT
D gene: .; clone size: once; V gene: TRBV11-3; J gene: TRBJ2-3; CDR3 protein: CASSSPGDTQYF; CDR3 DNA: TGTGCCAGCAGCTCCCCCGGGGATACGCAGTATTTT
D gene: TRBD1; clone size: once; V gene: TRBV16; J gene: TRBJ1-4; CDR3 protein: CASRPGTGNEKLFF; CDR3 DNA: TGTGCCAGCAGGCCCGGGACAGGGAATGAAAAACTGTTTTTT
D gene: .; clone size: .; V gene: TRBV15; J gene: TRBJ1-6; CDR3 protein: CATSRDPGSSYNSPLHF; CDR3 DNA: TGTGCCACCAGCAGAGATCCGGGGAGCTCCTATAATTCACCCCTCCACTTT
D gene: .; clone size: .; V gene: TRBV7-6; J gene: TRBJ2-6; CDR3 protein: CASSLGRDSGANVLTF; CDR3 DNA: TGTGCCAGCAGCTTAGGCCGAGACTCTGGGGCCAACGTCCTGACTTTC
D gene: .; clone size: .; V gene: TRBV6-5; J gene: TRBJ2-7; CDR3 protein: CASSYPATGGGYEQYF; CDR3 DNA: TGTGCCAGCAGTTACCCCGCAACTGGGGGAGGCTACGAGCAGTACTTC